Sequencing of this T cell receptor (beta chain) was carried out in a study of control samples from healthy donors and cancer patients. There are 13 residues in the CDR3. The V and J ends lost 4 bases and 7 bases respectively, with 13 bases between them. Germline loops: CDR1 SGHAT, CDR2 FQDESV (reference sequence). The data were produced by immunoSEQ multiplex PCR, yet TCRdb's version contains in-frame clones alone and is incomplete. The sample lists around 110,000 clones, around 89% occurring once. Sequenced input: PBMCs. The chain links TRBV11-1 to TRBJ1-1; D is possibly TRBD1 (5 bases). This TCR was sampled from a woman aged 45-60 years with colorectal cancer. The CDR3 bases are TGTGCCAGCAGCTCGGGGCAGAGAGATGAAGCTTTCTTT. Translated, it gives CASSSGQRDEAFF. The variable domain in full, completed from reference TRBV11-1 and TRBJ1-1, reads EAEVAQSPRYKITEKSQAVAFWCDPISGHATLYWYRQILGQGPELLVQFQDESVVDDSQLPKDRFSAERLKGVDSTLKIQPAELGDSAMYLCASSSGQRDEAFFGQGTRLTVV.